The present TCR beta chain was sequenced within a study of T-cell reconstitution after alpha-beta-depleted transplantation in children. Points from the study as a whole: Two months or so post-transplant, alpha-beta T cells reportedly derived from several hundred expanded graft clones. A year post-transplant, T-cell counts and diversity derived mostly from newly produced T cells. From surviving recipient T cells and thymic progenitors came the high day-60 TCRbeta diversity observed in some patients.

This clonotype was recorded a few times. As yet, its antigen is unknown. Library preparation (for TCRbeta) was performed with unique molecular identifiers. TCRdb reanalysed the PCR reads using MiXCR and keeps one entry per CDR3 protein. The table includes a few hundred thousand distinct CDR3 sequences, roughly 27% detected once. This receptor was obtained from a boy younger than two with Wiskott-Aldrich syndrome, due to receive a stem cell transplant. The sequenced sample was PBMCs, obtained before TCRalphabeta/CD19-depleted stem cell transplant.

Written as DNA, the CDR3 is TGCAGCGTTGAAGACGGGACTAGCGGGCCTGTTAGGCAGTACTTC. Its protein is CSVEDGTSGPVRQYF. The chain recombines TRBV29-1 with TRBJ2-7, with TRBD2 matching 12 bases. This CDR3 comprises 15 residues. V trimming: 0 bases; J trimming: 9 bases; junction bases outside the gene matches: 9. CDR1 SQVTM and CDR2 ANQGSEA come from the germline V gene.